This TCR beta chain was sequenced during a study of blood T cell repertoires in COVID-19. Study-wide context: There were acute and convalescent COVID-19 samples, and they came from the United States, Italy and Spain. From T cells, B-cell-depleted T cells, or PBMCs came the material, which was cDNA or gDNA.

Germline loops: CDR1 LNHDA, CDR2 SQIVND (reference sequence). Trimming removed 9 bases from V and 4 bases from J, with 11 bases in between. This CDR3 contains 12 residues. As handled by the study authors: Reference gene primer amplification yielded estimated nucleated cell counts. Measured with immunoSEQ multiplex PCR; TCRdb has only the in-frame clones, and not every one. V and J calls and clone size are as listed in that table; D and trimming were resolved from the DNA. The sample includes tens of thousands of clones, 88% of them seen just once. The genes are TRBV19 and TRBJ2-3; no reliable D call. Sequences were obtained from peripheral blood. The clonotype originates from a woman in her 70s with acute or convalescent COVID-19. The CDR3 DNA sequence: TGTGCCAGGAGAAGTATGGCAGATACGCAGTATTTT. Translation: CARRSMADTQYF.